The rows below give T cell receptor beta chains drawn from one sample of a study of T cell responses to AZD1222 COVID-19 vaccine. TCRdb's copy holds only in-frame clones and misses some; the assay was immunoSEQ multiplex PCR. The sample lists fewer than 100,000 clones, approximately 90% occurring once. Source: peripheral blood, taken on day 0 of AZD1222 vaccination. Receptors originate from an adult in good health. Each CDR3 is given with its conserved first and last residue. D genes are given only for firm matches. Rows give clone size only sometimes, using once, few, many, or a class for an expanded clone.

.	TRBD2	TRBV9	TRBJ2-5	CASSPGAGGTQETQYF
.	TRBD1	TRBV19	TRBJ2-7	CASSRSRTGFDEQYF
.	.	TRBV9	TRBJ2-7	CASSVDVGGRAYEQYF
.	TRBD1	TRBV6-6	TRBJ1-1	CASRTGGPSRAFF
.	.	TRBV19	TRBJ1-5	CASSLSSNQPQHF
.	.	TRBV7-9	TRBJ1-3	CASSLFQSGNTIYF
.	TRBD2	TRBV5-1	TRBJ2-4	CASSLGASGTATAKNIQYF
.	.	TRBV3-1/TRBV3-2	TRBJ1-4	CASSQGNEKLFF
.	.	TRBV6-1	TRBJ1-5	CASSEPEQGSGRQPQHF
.	TRBD2	TRBV3-1/TRBV3-2	TRBJ2-4	CASSRPDGGEAKNIQYF
.	TRBD1	TRBV24-1	TRBJ2-5	CATSPGGTGSQETQYF
.	.	TRBV28	TRBJ1-3	CASQATGNTIYF
.	.	TRBV3-1/TRBV3-2	TRBJ2-1	CASSQAGGNEQFF
.	.	TRBV30	TRBJ1-5	CAWSLGSNQPQHF
.	.	TRBV5-8	TRBJ1-3	CASSLPPGHGNTIYF
.	TRBD2	TRBV7-3	TRBJ2-2	CASSKTQLAGGHTGELFF
.	.	TRBV13	TRBJ1-1	CASSLTETRTEAFF
.	TRBD2	TRBV27	TRBJ2-7	CASSSLAGSSYEQYF
.	.	TRBV6-4	TRBJ2-3	CASSEDTTDTQYF
once	TRBD1	TRBV2	TRBJ2-7	CASTTPTGPALEQYF
.	.	TRBV11-3	TRBJ2-1	CASSFPGGEQFF
.	.	TRBV7-9	TRBJ1-4	CASTPRGFNEKLFF
.	.	TRBV14	TRBJ1-3	CASSQVDRFSGNTIYF
.	.	TRBV18	TRBJ1-3	CASSPEGIGGNTIYF
.	.	TRBV12-3/TRBV12-4	TRBJ2-7	CASSVRTVGEQYF
.	.	TRBV2	TRBJ2-1	CASRLSEQFF
once	.	TRBV24-1	TRBJ1-5	CATSGGKSGNQPQHF
.	TRBD1	TRBV7-2	TRBJ1-1	CASSPGTGVMTEAFF
.	TRBD1	TRBV11-2	TRBJ2-7	CASSLNRGDRKQYF
.	TRBD1	TRBV9	TRBJ1-5	CASSPGTGEGQPQHF
once	.	TRBV10-3	TRBJ1-1	CAISPGQMNTEAFF
.	TRBD1	TRBV10-3	TRBJ2-5	CAIREKTGTGQETQYF
.	.	TRBV6-5	TRBJ2-1	CATAITGIMDEQFF
once	.	TRBV14	TRBJ2-1	CASSQVSPGSGGEQFF
.	.	TRBV10-3	TRBJ2-1	CASSRDFNYNEQFF
.	TRBD1	TRBV9	TRBJ2-7	CASSPLSGQENYEQYF
.	.	TRBV27	TRBJ2-7	CASGRSLTSSTSYEQYF
.	.	TRBV24-1	TRBJ2-5	CATSDLGLQETQYF
.	TRBD1	TRBV6-1	TRBJ1-5	CASSEWGQGALGQPQHF
.	.	TRBV19	TRBJ1-2	CASSIDGPAWRYTF
.	.	TRBV2	TRBJ2-6	CASSVNLGSGANVLTF
.	.	TRBV7-8	TRBJ2-6	CASSATPLSGANVLTF
.	.	TRBV7-3	TRBJ2-1	CASSLKSTGTYNEQFF
.	TRBD1	TRBV7-8	TRBJ1-1	CASSFEGANEAFF
few	TRBD1	TRBV9	TRBJ1-6	CASSRTGGNSPLHF
.	TRBD1	TRBV2	TRBJ1-2	CASRGDRSNYGYTF
.	.	TRBV10-3	TRBJ1-1	CAISESLGGFQVEAFF
once	.	TRBV19	TRBJ1-5	CASSLLGNQPQHF
.	.	TRBV27	TRBJ2-3	CALRVGVTDTQYF